The rows below give T cell receptor beta chains drawn from one sample of a study of shared clonotypes between healthy human individuals. Generated by immunoSEQ multiplex PCR, the TCRdb table keeps only in-frame clones and is missing some. Of about 2.2 million clones in the sample, roughly 93% were seen once. Sequenced material: naive CD8+ T cells from PBMCs. These receptors were obtained from a man aged 18 to 29 in good health. Some clones in this sample may be carry-over from other donors' samples. Each CDR3 is given with its conserved first and last residue. A D gene is named only where the DNA matches it firmly. Only part of the rows carry a size: once, few, many, or a class if the clone is expanded.

>TRBD1|TRBV4-1|TRBJ2-6|NA
TGCGCCAGCAGCCAGTCGACAGGGGGCTATTCTGGGGCCAACGTCCTGACTTTC
CASSQSTGGYSGANVLTF
>NA|TRBV28|TRBJ2-5|NA
TGTGCCAGCATCTCCCCCCGGACAGTTCGGTCTTTGGAGACCCAGTACTTC
CASISPRTVRSLETQYF
>NA|TRBV2|TRBJ1-1|NA
TGTGCCAGCGAGGGCAGGAACACTGAAGCTTTCTTT
CASEGRNTEAFF
>TRBD2|TRBV6-5|TRBJ2-7|NA
TGTGCCAGCAGTTACTCCTTGGGACTAGCGGACGAGCAGTACTTC
CASSYSLGLADEQYF
>TRBD2|TRBV11-2|TRBJ2-5|NA
TGTGCCAGCAGCACCCGGGAGCACGGGAGGGGGACCCAGTACTTC
CASSTREHGRGTQYF
>NA|TRBV27|TRBJ2-5|once
TGTGCTTGGGACATTCGCGGAGAGACCCAGTACTTC
CAWDIRGETQYF
>NA|TRBV7-8|TRBJ1-1|NA
TGTGCCAGCAGCTTATTTACAGCGAACACTGAAGCTTTCTTT
CASSLFTANTEAFF
>NA|TRBV10-3|TRBJ1-1|NA
TGTGCCGCCCCCCAGCAGCCCGACACTGAAGCTTTCTTT
CAAPQQPDTEAFF
>TRBD1|TRBV28|TRBJ2-5|NA
TGTGCCAGCAGTTTGGGGGACAGGAGGGCAGGCGAGACCCAGTACTTC
CASSLGDRRAGETQYF
>NA|TRBV6-1|TRBJ2-1|NA
TGTGCCAGCAGGGGACGTCGGGCTGAGCAGTTCTTC
CASRGRRAEQFF
>NA|TRBV7-9|TRBJ2-2|NA
TGTGCCAGCAGTCTTCACCAGAACACCGGGGAGCTGTTTTTT
CASSLHQNTGELFF
>NA|TRBV6-6|TRBJ1-3|NA
TGTGCCAGCAGTTACTCGAGCGAGCAAAACACCATATATTTT
CASSYSSEQNTIYF
>NA|TRBV7-6|TRBJ2-3|NA
TGTGCCAGCAGCTTAGCAAGGGGTGGGACAGATACGCAGTATTTT
CASSLARGGTDTQYF
>NA|TRBV5-1|TRBJ2-2|once
TGCGCCAGCAGCCCGTCACGGTCGAGAGGGGAGCTGTTTTTT
CASSPSRSRGELFF
>NA|TRBV5-1|TRBJ2-7|NA
TGCGCCAGCAGCTTGGATCCTAGGGGGGTTGTCGAGCAGTACTTC
CASSLDPRGVVEQYF
>NA|TRBV7-2|TRBJ2-6|NA
TGTGCCAGCAGCTTAGCGCTATTCCTCAGACAGGCTGCGGGCGTGGCCAACGTCCTGACTTTC
CASSLALFLRQAAGVANVLTF
>NA|TRBV7-9|TRBJ2-7|NA
TGTGCCAGCAGCTTAGGAGTCTACGAGCAGTACTTC
CASSLGVYEQYF